The next 4 T cell receptor beta chains were all read from a single sample in a study of regulatory T cells in long-lasting Graves disease. The authors built TCR beta libraries using iRepertoire HTBI primers and Arm-PCR of CDR3 regions. Using its own MiXCR run on the multiplex PCR reads, TCRdb lists one record per CDR3 protein. Here the sample spans roughly 420,000 distinct CDR3 sequences, roughly a sixth being singletons. The time point denotes: newly diagnosed GD, antithyroid drugs for less than 3 months. RNA isolated from PBMCs was used to make the TCR library. Sequencing used peripheral blood mononuclear cells (PBMCs), obtained at new diagnosis, from a patient treated with antithyroid drugs. The origin of the receptors is a female donor with Graves disease.

This chain uses TRBV19 with TRBJ1-2; 11 nucleotides match TRBD1. Germline values: CDR1 LNHDA, CDR2 SQIVND (reference sequence). Unmatched junction bases numbered 4, after V lost 7 bases and J lost 6 bases. The CDR3 runs 13 residues. The CDR3 sequence is CASMDRGRHGYTF. For the CDR3, the DNA is TGTGCCAGTATGGACAGGGGGCGTCATGGCTACACCTTC.

The sample holds a few counts of this clonotype. A much larger clone is a single base away; this may be a read error. The chain couples TRBV27 to TRBJ2-5; 7 bases align to TRBD1. The V gene end was trimmed by 5 bases and the J gene end by 5 bases; junction bases not matched to a gene: 14. The CDR3 length is 16 residues. Germline V gives CDR1 MNHEY, CDR2 SMNVEV (reference sequence). The chain's CDR3 is CASSLGADRAGETQYF. DNA of the CDR3: TGTGCCAGCAGTCTGGGCGCTGACAGGGCCGGGGAGACCCAGTACTTC.

This clonotype was recorded many times. This chain connects TRBV6-1 to TRBJ1-2; maybe TRBD1 (5 bases). V lost 4 bases and J lost 4, with 13 bases in between. Germline V lookup: CDR1 MNHNS, CDR2 SASEGT. The CDR3 loop spans 14 amino acids. CDR3 bases: TGTGCCAGCAGTGCCCCCGGGGCAGGCTATGGCTACACCTTC. It encodes CASSAPGAGYGYTF.

The rearrangement joins TRBV25-1 to TRBJ1-4, with 12 bases identical to TRBD1. From germline, CDR1 is MGHDK and CDR2 SYGVNS. This CDR3 has 18 amino acids. Trimming took 1 base from V and 4 from J; bases not matched to a gene: 7. The CDR3 nucleotides read TGTGCCAGCAGTGAATGGTTCGGGGACAGGGGGCTTAATGAAAAACTGTTTTTT. Amino acids: CASSEWFGDRGLNEKLFF.